These 13 T cell receptor beta chains were sequenced from one sample in a study of beta chain features in type 1 diabetes. Sequencing targeted expressed TCRB transcripts, as all isolated RNA had been reverse transcribed. Clones were read by immunoSEQ multiplex PCR, and TCRdb kept only the in-frame ones, dropping some. The data hold some 500,000 clones, with roughly 10% observed a single time. Sequenced sample: naive CD4+ T cells from blood. Receptors originate from a young woman in good health.

This clone has a handful of counts. This chain links TRBV20-1 with TRBJ1-1; D might be TRBD1 (5 bases). Germline V lookup: CDR1 DFQATT, CDR2 SNEGSKA (reference sequence). The CDR3 contains 11 residues. The CDR3 here is CTPRVDTEAFF. The CDR3 DNA follows: TGCACCCCCAGGGTAGATACTGAAGCTTTCTTT.

This clone was counted between two and nine times. The genes are TRBV2 and TRBJ2-1, with 8 positions matching TRBD2. V gave up 5 bases and J gave up 2 bases; unmatched junction bases: 8. The CDR3 is 16 amino acids. The germline CDR1 and CDR2 sequences are SNHLY and FYNNEI. This CDR3 is CASSRLGSGAYNEQFF. CDR3 coding DNA: TGTGCCAGCAGTCGCCTGGGTAGCGGGGCCTACAATGAGCAGTTCTTC.

In this sample, this clone turned up a few times. This sequence joins TRBV29-1 and TRBJ1-1; 9 bases line up with TRBD1. The germline gives CDR1 SQVTM, CDR2 ANQGSEA. The junction had 3 bases not matched to a gene; V was cut back by 3 bases and J by 7 bases. This CDR3 contains 12 residues. CDR3 nucleotides: TGCAGCGTTGATCGACAGGGGGATGAAGCTTTCTTT. Its translation is CSVDRQGDEAFF.

This clone was counted between two and nine times. This chain links TRBV5-4 with TRBJ2-1; tentative D call: TRBD1 (5 bases). The V and J ends lost 3 bases and 0 bases respectively, with 19 bases between them. Germline V gene data show CDR1 as SGHNT and CDR2 as YYREEE (reference sequence). This CDR3 comprises 18 residues. The CDR3 DNA follows: TGTGCCAGCAGCTACTTGGGGCAAACAAAAGTCTCCTACAATGAGCAGTTCTTC. Translated: CASSYLGQTKVSYNEQFF.

There are a few counts of this clone. The chain joins TRBV14 to TRBJ2-3; 9 nucleotides align to TRBD1. Germline V gene lookup returns CDR1 SGHDN and CDR2 FVKESK. The trim removed 4 bases at V and 6 bases at J, leaving 8 bases unmatched. The CDR3 length is 15 residues. CDR3 sequence: CASSRNRGRGDTQYF. The CDR3 nucleotides are TGTGCCAGCAGCCGTAACAGGGGGCGCGGTGATACGCAGTATTTT. Filled out from reference TRBV14 and TRBJ2-3, the complete variable domain reads EAGVTQFPSHSVIEKGQTVTLRCDPISGHDNLYWYRRVMGKEIKFLLHFVKESKQDESGMPNNRFLAERTGGTYSTLKVQPAELEDSGVYFCASSRNRGRGDTQYFGPGTRLTVL.

The DNA for the CDR3 is TGCAGCGTTCGGGCTGCGAGCGGCTACACCTTC. Translation gives CSVRAASGYTF. The gene calls are TRBV29-1 and TRBJ1-2; D is unclear. The V and J ends lost 5 bases and 8 bases respectively, with 12 bases between them. CDR1 is SQVTM, CDR2 ANQGSEA, per germline. The CDR3 is 11 amino acids. The complete variable domain, with remaining parts taken from reference TRBV29-1 and TRBJ1-2, reads SAVISQKPSRDICQRGTSLTIQCQVDSQVTMMFWYRQQPGQSLTLIATANQGSEATYESGFVIDKFPISRPNLTFSTLTVSNMSPEDSSIYLCSVRAASGYTFGSGTRLTVV.

This clone was observed a handful of times. This chain uses TRBV7-8 with TRBJ2-4; 10 bases match TRBD2. CDR3 length: 16 residues. The germline CDR1 and CDR2 sequences are SGHVS and FQNEAQ. J was trimmed by 6 bases and V by 5 bases; bases with no gene match: 10. For the CDR3, the DNA is TGTGCCAGCAGCGTAAGCCGGACTAGCGGAGGAAACATTCAGTACTTC. It codes for CASSVSRTSGGNIQYF.

This clone occurred a few times. The chain has TRBV7-6 and TRBJ2-5; TRBD2 is a possible D gene (5 bases). Trimming stripped 6 bases from V and 3 bases from J, with 23 bases between. Germline V lookup: CDR1 SGHVS, CDR2 FNYEAQ. This CDR3 spans 17 amino acids. The CDR3 region is CASSLVGSSWGEETQYF. The CDR3 nucleotides read TGTGCCAGCAGTCTAGTAGGCTCCAGTTGGGGAGAAGAGACCCAGTACTTC. The whole variable domain, filled in from reference TRBV7-6 and TRBJ2-5, reads GAGVSQSPRYKVTKRGQDVALRCDPISGHVSLYWYRQALGQGPEFLTYFNYEAQQDKSGLPNDRFSAERPEGSISTLTIQRTEQRDSAMYRCASSLVGSSWGEETQYFGPGTRLLVL.

This clone was counted a few times. This rearrangement joins TRBV7-9 to TRBJ2-3; 10 nucleotides match TRBD1. This CDR3 has 17 amino acids. The germline V gene has CDR1 SEHNR and CDR2 FQNEAQ (reference sequence). The junction had 7 bases not matched to a gene; V was cut back by 3 bases and J by 1 base. In nucleotides, the CDR3 is TGTGCCAGCAGCTTCCCTACCGGGACAGGGGGCACAGATACGCAGTATTTT. Its protein is CASSFPTGTGGTDTQYF. The entire variable domain, with the rest obtained from reference TRBV7-9 and TRBJ2-3, is as follows: DTGVSQNPRHKITKRGQNVTFRCDPISEHNRLYWYRQTLGQGPEFLTYFQNEAQLEKSRLLSDRFSAERPKGSFSTLEIQRTEQGDSAMYLCASSFPTGTGGTDTQYFGPGTRLTVL.

This clone was observed a handful of times. The rearrangement uses TRBV29-1 and TRBJ2-7, with 12 bases fitting TRBD1. Germline V CDR1 and CDR2: SQVTM, ANQGSEA. The CDR3 runs to 14 residues. The junction had 8 bases not matched to a gene; V was cut back by 4 bases and J by 7 bases. CDR3 sequence reads: CSVAPGQGAVEQYF. The CDR3 coding sequence is TGCAGCGTTGCCCCGGGACAGGGGGCGGTGGAGCAGTACTTC.

This clone has more than one count but fewer than ten. The V gene is TRBV30, the J gene TRBJ1-1; no reliable D call. V was trimmed by 4 bases and J by 4 bases, leaving 13 bases between them. CDR1 GTSNPN and CDR2 SVGIG come from the germline V gene (reference sequence). The CDR3 is 13 residues long. The CDR3 region is CAWITGWGTEAFF. The CDR3 DNA follows: TGTGCCTGGATCACCGGATGGGGCACTGAAGCTTTCTTT.

This chain joins TRBV9 and TRBJ2-5, with D perhaps assigned TRBD1 or TRBD2 (5 bases each). V lost 0 bases and J 3 bases, leaving 18 bases between the germline ends. The CDR3 is 17 amino acids. Germline V CDR1 and CDR2: SGDLS, YYNGEE. CDR3 nucleotide sequence: TGTGCCAGCAGCGTAGGGGCCCTGGGGCAGGGAGAAGAGACCCAGTACTTC. Amino acids: CASSVGALGQGEETQYF.

This clone turned up a few times. The V call is TRBV7-9, the J call TRBJ1-1; a weak D match, TRBD1 (6 bases). CDR3 length: 13 residues. Germline V gene sequence: CDR1 SEHNR, CDR2 FQNEAQ (reference sequence). V was pared by 6 bases and J by 4 bases, with 12 bases between. The CDR3 region is CASSQEGGTEAFF. CDR3 DNA sequence: TGTGCCAGCAGTCAAGAAGGGGGCACTGAAGCTTTCTTT. The entire variable domain, with the rest obtained from reference TRBV7-9 and TRBJ1-1, is as follows: DTGVSQNPRHKITKRGQNVTFRCDPISEHNRLYWYRQTLGQGPEFLTYFQNEAQLEKSRLLSDRFSAERPKGSFSTLEIQRTEQGDSAMYLCASSQEGGTEAFFGQGTRLTVV.